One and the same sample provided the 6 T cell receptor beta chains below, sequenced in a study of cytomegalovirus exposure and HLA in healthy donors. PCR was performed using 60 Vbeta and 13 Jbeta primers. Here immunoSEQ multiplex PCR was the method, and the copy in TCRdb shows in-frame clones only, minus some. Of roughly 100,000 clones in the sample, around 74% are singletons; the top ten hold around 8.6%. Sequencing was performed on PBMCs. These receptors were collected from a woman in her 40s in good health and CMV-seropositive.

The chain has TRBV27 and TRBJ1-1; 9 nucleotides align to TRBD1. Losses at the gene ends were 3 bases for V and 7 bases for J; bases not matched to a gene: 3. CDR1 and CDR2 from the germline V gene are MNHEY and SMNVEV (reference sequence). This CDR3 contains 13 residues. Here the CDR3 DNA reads TGTGCCAGCAGTTTCGACAGGGGGTTTGAAGCTTTCTTT. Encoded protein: CASSFDRGFEAFF.

CDR3 protein: CAIGDKNTEAFF. The CDR3, as DNA: TGTGCCATCGGGGACAAAAACACTGAAGCTTTCTTT. The chain is built from TRBV10-3 and TRBJ1-1; maybe TRBD1 (6 bases). Trimming stripped 8 bases from V and 2 bases from J, with 9 bases between. Germline V lookup: CDR1 ENHRY, CDR2 SYGVKD. The CDR3 spans 12 residues.

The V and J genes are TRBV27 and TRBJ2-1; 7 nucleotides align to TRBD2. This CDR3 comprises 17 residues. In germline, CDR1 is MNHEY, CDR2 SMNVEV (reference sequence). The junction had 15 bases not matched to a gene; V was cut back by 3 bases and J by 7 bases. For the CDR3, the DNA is TGTGCCAGCAGTTTCGTGGGAGGACTAGATAGGTTGAATGAGCAGTTCTTC. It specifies CASSFVGGLDRLNEQFF.

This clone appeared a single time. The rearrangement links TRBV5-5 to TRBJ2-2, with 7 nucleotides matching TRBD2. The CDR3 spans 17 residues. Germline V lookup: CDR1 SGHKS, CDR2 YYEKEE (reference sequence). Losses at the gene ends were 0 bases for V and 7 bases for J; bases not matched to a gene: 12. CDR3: CASSLGRVRELGGELFF. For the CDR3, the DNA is TGTGCCAGCAGCTTGGGACGCGTGCGGGAGCTAGGCGGGGAGCTGTTTTTT.

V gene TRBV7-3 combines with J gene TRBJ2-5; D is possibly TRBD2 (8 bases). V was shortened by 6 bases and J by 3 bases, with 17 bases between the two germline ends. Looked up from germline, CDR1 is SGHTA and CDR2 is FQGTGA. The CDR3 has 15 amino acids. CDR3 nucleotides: TGTGCCAGCAGAGACAGGGCGCGGGGGGAAGAGACCCAGTACTTC. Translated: CASRDRARGEETQYF.

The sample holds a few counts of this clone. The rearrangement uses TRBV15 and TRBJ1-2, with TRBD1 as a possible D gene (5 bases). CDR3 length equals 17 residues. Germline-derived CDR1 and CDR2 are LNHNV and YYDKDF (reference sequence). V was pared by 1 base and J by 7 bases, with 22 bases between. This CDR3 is CATSRASLVRPRGGYTF. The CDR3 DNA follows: TGTGCCACCAGCAGAGCTTCTTTAGTCAGGCCAAGGGGTGGCTACACCTTC.